These 24 T cell receptor beta chains originate from one sample sequenced in a study of blood T cell repertoires in COVID-19. Libraries were prepared by immunoSEQ multiplex PCR; TCRdb keeps only in-frame clonotypes and omits some of them. The table has about 250,000 clones, roughly four fifths seen once. Sequencing was performed on PBMCs or T cells enriched from blood (not recorded which). The receptor set was obtained from a man aged 40-55 years who had been exposed to COVID-19.

This clone has a single count. The gene calls are TRBV27 and TRBJ2-5; D perhaps matches TRBD2 (6 bases). Germline V gene sequence: CDR1 MNHEY, CDR2 SMNVEV (reference sequence). The V end lost 7 bases, the J end lost 4 bases, and 13 bases lay between the germline ends. This CDR3 is 13 amino acids long. CDR3 protein: CASKGGVGETQYF. The DNA for the CDR3 is TGTGCCAGCAAGGGCGGGGTGGGAGAGACCCAGTACTTC.

The V and J genes are TRBV29-1 and TRBJ1-2; 9 bases match TRBD1. The V gene's germline CDR1 is SQVTM and CDR2 ANQGSEA. With 8 bases clipped from V and 2 bases from J, the junction kept 9 bases outside the gene matches. The CDR3 consists of 14 residues. CDR3: CSFGGQGNNYGYTF. CDR3 bases: TGCAGCTTCGGAGGACAGGGGAACAACTATGGCTACACCTTC.

The chain uses TRBV18 and TRBJ1-4; D uncertain. The germline gives CDR1 KGHSH, CDR2 LQKENI. This CDR3 is 14 amino acids long. The V and J ends lost 6 bases and 2 bases respectively, with 10 bases between them. The CDR3 bases are TGTGCCAGCTCCCCGAGATATACTAATGAAAAACTGTTTTTT. Protein: CASSPRYTNEKLFF.

A few counts support this clone. The chain couples TRBV6-5 to TRBJ1-5, with D possibly TRBD1 on 6 matching bases. V gave up 6 bases and J gave up 0 bases, with 12 bases separating them. CDR3 size: 15 residues. CDR1 and CDR2 from the germline V gene are MNHEY and SVGAGI. CDR3 sequence (DNA): TGTGCCAGCAGGAGCGACAGGATTAGCAATCAGCCCCAGCATTTT. Translating it yields CASRSDRISNQPQHF.

The chain employs TRBV3-1 (or the pseudogene TRBV3-2) and TRBJ1-1; TRBD1 is a possible D gene (6 bases). The CDR3 contains 13 residues. V was trimmed by 7 bases and J by 1 base, leaving 10 bases between them. CDR1 is LGHDT, CDR2 YNNKEL, per germline (reference sequence). The CDR3, as DNA: TGTGCCAGCAACGAACAGGGGAACACTGAAGCTTTCTTT. The encoded protein is CASNEQGNTEAFF.

The rearrangement uses TRBV11-1 and TRBJ2-5; weak D call: TRBD2 (5 bases). Trimming took 1 base from V and 7 from J, leaving 7 bases between them. In germline, CDR1 is SGHAT, CDR2 FQDESV (reference sequence). The CDR3 has 12 amino acids. The CDR3 spells CASSLGRGTQYF. CDR3 in DNA: TGTGCCAGCAGCTTAGGCCGGGGGACCCAGTACTTC.

The J gene is TRBJ2-7, the V gene TRBV30, with D maybe TRBD2 (6 bases). Trimming took off 1 base at V and 3 bases at J, with 10 bases between the two ends. The germline V gene has CDR1 GTSNPN and CDR2 SVGIG (reference sequence). The CDR3 sequence is 13 residues long. The CDR3 loop is CAWSGAGRYEQYF. CDR3 in DNA: TGTGCCTGGAGTGGGGCGGGACGCTACGAGCAGTACTTC.

CDR3 region: CASAARTILKGNEQFF. CDR3 bases: TGTGCCAGCGCCGCTCGAACTATTCTTAAAGGCAATGAGCAGTTCTTC. This chain links TRBV11-3 with TRBJ2-1; no definite D call. The germline V and J ends were trimmed by 8 bases and 6 bases, with 23 bases remaining between them. Looked up from germline, CDR1 is SGHNT and CDR2 is YENEEA. The CDR3 spans 16 residues. The whole variable domain, remainder taken from reference TRBV11-3 and TRBJ2-1, is EAGVVQSPRYKIIEKKQPVAFWCNPISGHNTLYWYLQNLGQGPELLIRYENEEAVDDSQLPKDRFSAERLKGVDSTLKIQPAELGDSAVYLCASAARTILKGNEQFFGPGTRLTVL.

V usage is TRBV7-9 and J usage is TRBJ1-6; D remains ambiguous. This CDR3 spans 15 amino acids. Trimming pared 2 bases from V and 9 bases from J, leaving 14 bases between. Per the germline V gene, CDR1 is SEHNR and CDR2 is FQNEAQ (reference sequence). The CDR3 spells CASSLKPGLGSPLHF. CDR3 coding DNA: TGTGCCAGCAGCTTAAAACCGGGTCTGGGTTCACCCCTCCACTTT.

This clone appeared once. J is TRBJ2-3 and V is TRBV24-1, with 7 nucleotides matching TRBD1. CDR1 is KGHDR and CDR2 is SFDVKD in the germline V gene. This CDR3 is 13 amino acids long. The V and J ends lost 7 bases and 4 bases, in that order; junction bases with no gene match: 4. CDR3 coding DNA: TGTGCCACCAGCCCCGACAGGGCAGATACGCAGTATTTT. Translated: CATSPDRADTQYF.

This sequence joins TRBV3-1 (or the pseudogene TRBV3-2) and TRBJ2-1, with 10 nucleotides matching TRBD2. V trimming: 3 bases; J trimming: 7 bases; junction bases outside the gene matches: 6. The CDR3 runs to 15 residues. Per the germline V gene, CDR1 is LGHDT and CDR2 is YNNKEL (reference sequence). The CDR3 DNA follows: TGTGCCAGCAGCCACAAAGCGGGAGGGGGTAATGAGCAGTTCTTC. Translation: CASSHKAGGGNEQFF.

The chain joins TRBV19 to TRBJ2-5; TRBD1 matches 7 bases. V lost 7 bases to trimming and J lost 4 bases; unmatched junction nucleotides: 12. Germline-derived CDR1 and CDR2 are LNHDA and SQIVND (reference sequence). This CDR3 comprises 15 residues. The DNA of the CDR3 is TGTGCCAGTAACCCGGGACAGCTCGTACCAGAGACCCAGTACTTC. The encoded protein is CASNPGQLVPETQYF.

This clone was seen a handful of times. The J gene is TRBJ2-1, the V gene TRBV4-2, with 12 bases aligning to TRBD2. The CDR3 spans 15 residues. Trimming removed 1 base from V and 8 bases from J; junction bases left unmatched: 3. In germline, CDR1 is LGHNA, CDR2 YNFKEQ. CDR3 protein: CASSQVRTSGDEQFF. DNA for the CDR3: TGTGCCAGCAGCCAAGTGCGGACTAGCGGGGATGAGCAGTTCTTC.

The chain combines TRBV30 with TRBJ1-4; D is possibly TRBD1 (5 bases). V lost 6 bases and J 7 bases, leaving 15 bases between the germline ends. CDR3 length: 13 residues. The germline V gene encodes CDR1 GTSNPN and CDR2 SVGIG (reference sequence). The CDR3 reads CACALGGREKLFF. CDR3 DNA sequence: TGTGCCTGCGCTCTGGGGGGTCGTGAAAAACTGTTTTTT. The full variable domain, completed using reference TRBV30 and TRBJ1-4, is SQTIHQWPATLVQPVGSPLSLECTVEGTSNPNLYWYRQAAGRGLQLLFYSVGIGQISSEVPQNLSASRPQDRQFILSSKKLLLSDSGFYLCACALGGREKLFFGSGTQLSVL.

A word on this clone: Within the sample, other DNA sequences also encode this same CDR3. The chain is built from TRBV5-1 and TRBJ2-7, with a possible D match to TRBD1 (7 bases). The germline gives CDR1 SGHRS, CDR2 YFSETQ. The CDR3 is made up of 15 amino acids. Trimming pared 0 bases from V and 0 bases from J, leaving 10 bases between. The DNA for the CDR3 is TGCGCCAGCAGCTTGGTTCAGGGGGGCTCCTACGAGCAGTACTTC. It translates to CASSLVQGGSYEQYF.

This clone appeared a single time. The chain carries TRBV24-1 and TRBJ1-2; no clear D gene. Trimming pared 9 bases from V and 2 bases from J, leaving 18 bases between. This CDR3 region has 15 residues. CDR1 and CDR2 from the germline V gene are KGHDR and SFDVKD. The CDR3 region is CATAVWMGKNYGYTF. The CDR3 nucleotides read TGTGCCACCGCGGTCTGGATGGGTAAAAACTATGGCTACACCTTC.

The chain employs TRBV5-8 and TRBJ2-5; D is perhaps TRBD2 (6 bases). Trimming cost V 4 bases and J 4 bases, with 17 bases left between them. Germline loops: CDR1 SGHTS, CDR2 YDEGEE. The CDR3 length is 15 residues. As DNA, the CDR3 is TGTGCCAGCAGCAACCGGGACTCGGTGAGAGAGACCCAGTACTTC. Residues: CASSNRDSVRETQYF. The full variable domain, in which reference TRBV5-8 and TRBJ2-5 provide the parts outside the CDR3, is EAGVTQSPTHLIKTRGQQATLRCSPISGHTSVYWYQQALGLGLQFLLWYDEGEERNRGNFPPRFSGRQFPNYSSELNVNALELEDSALYLCASSNRDSVRETQYFGPGTRLLVL.

The J gene is TRBJ2-3, the V gene TRBV6-5, with 8 bases matching TRBD1. The trim removed 5 bases at V and 0 bases at J, leaving 4 bases unmatched. The germline V gene has CDR1 MNHEY and CDR2 SVGAGI. CDR3 size: 15 residues. CDR3 residues: CASSLTGGSTDTQYF. The CDR3 DNA reads as TGTGCCAGCAGTCTCACAGGGGGGAGCACAGATACGCAGTATTTT.

The rearrangement joins TRBV10-3 to TRBJ2-1, with 7 positions matching TRBD2. Trimming cost V 2 bases and J 9 bases; bases outside gene matches: 16. Germline lookup yields CDR1 ENHRY and CDR2 SYGVKD. This CDR3 region has 17 residues. CDR3 nucleotides: TGTGCCATCAGTGAGCTCGCTGTGGGCGGGAGTCTGAGTGAGCAGTTCTTC. This codes for CAISELAVGGSLSEQFF.

V usage is TRBV19 and J usage is TRBJ1-4, with 8 bases that match TRBD1. Trimming at V came to 10 bases and at J to 6 bases, leaving 13 bases not matched to a gene. Germline V gene data show CDR1 as LNHDA and CDR2 as SQIVND (reference sequence). CDR3 size: 15 residues. The CDR3 DNA reads as TGTGCCACCCCCCGGGATGGCAGGGGGCATGAAAAACTGTTTTTT. Translation gives CATPRDGRGHEKLFF.

Many counts were recorded for this clone. The gene calls are TRBV25-1 and TRBJ2-1; 8 bases fit TRBD1. Germline trimming cut 7 bases from V and 7 bases from J; bases unmatched to any gene: 6. The germline gives CDR1 MGHDK, CDR2 SYGVNS. This CDR3 comprises 13 residues. The chain's CDR3 is CASTAGGRNEQFF. The DNA of the CDR3 is TGTGCCAGCACAGCAGGGGGCAGGAATGAGCAGTTCTTC.

J is TRBJ2-3 and V is TRBV11-1; 8 nucleotides align to TRBD1. In germline, CDR1 is SGHAT, CDR2 FQDESV (reference sequence). This CDR3 is 15 amino acids long. J was trimmed by 7 bases and V by 5 bases; bases with no gene match: 11. The CDR3 region is CASSPGQGRHYTQYF. The CDR3 bases are TGTGCCAGCAGCCCTGGACAGGGTCGGCATTATACGCAGTATTTT. The whole variable domain, remainder taken from reference TRBV11-1 and TRBJ2-3, is EAEVAQSPRYKITEKSQAVAFWCDPISGHATLYWYRQILGQGPELLVQFQDESVVDDSQLPKDRFSAERLKGVDSTLKIQPAELGDSAMYLCASSPGQGRHYTQYFGPGTRLTVL.

The chain links TRBV29-1 to TRBJ2-4; 10 nucleotides line up with TRBD2. Germline V gene sequence: CDR1 SQVTM, CDR2 ANQGSEA. The CDR3 runs 17 residues. DNA of the CDR3: TGCAGAGCCTACCCGCGAGGACTAGCGGAGTTAAAAAACATTCAGTACTTC. Residues: CRAYPRGLAELKNIQYF.

CDR3 residues: CAIKGELRQGEQYF. As DNA, the CDR3 is TGTGCCATCAAAGGCGAGCTCCGACAGGGCGAGCAGTACTTC. The gene calls are TRBV10-3 and TRBJ2-7; 7 nucleotides align to TRBD1. V shed 7 bases and J 6 bases; nucleotides not matched to a gene: 12. Germline lookup yields CDR1 ENHRY and CDR2 SYGVKD. The CDR3 totals 14 residues.